These T cell receptor beta chains were read from a single sample in a study of blood T cell repertoires in COVID-19. Measured with immunoSEQ multiplex PCR; TCRdb has only the in-frame clones, and not every one. The repertoire has more than 150,000 clones, approximately 87% of them found once; the top ten carry around 21%. Sample: peripheral blood. All receptors come from a man in his 70s with active or convalescent COVID-19. CDR3s include the opening cysteine and the closing phenylalanine or tryptophan. The D gene is left open where the match is weak. The size entry is marked missing in some rows and otherwise reads once, few, many or a size class.

V gene,J gene,D gene,clone size,CDR3 DNA,CDR3 protein
TRBV7-2,TRBJ1-2,.,once,TGTGCCAGCAGCTTAGCATACGGGTATGGCTACACCTTC,CASSLAYGYGYTF
TRBV15,TRBJ2-4,.,.,TGTGCCACCAGCAGAGATGTTGCGGCCAAAAACATTCAGTACTTC,CATSRDVAAKNIQYF
TRBV30,TRBJ1-3,.,.,TGTGCCTGGACCCCCGGACACCTCTCTGGAAACACCATATATTTT,CAWTPGHLSGNTIYF
TRBV7-2,TRBJ1-6,.,.,TGTGCCAGCAGATGGAACTCAGGGCAGATTAATTCACCCCTCCACTTT,CASRWNSGQINSPLHF
TRBV10-2,TRBJ2-5,.,.,TGCGCCAGCAGCCTAGACAGGTTTTTCGGGACCCAGTACTTC,CASSLDRFFGTQYF
TRBV29-1,TRBJ2-5,TRBD2,.,TGCAGCGTTGATCGGCTAGCGGGATCTAAAGAGACCCAGTACTTC,CSVDRLAGSKETQYF
TRBV30,TRBJ1-1,.,once,TGTGCCTGGAGTGTACTGGGGGGGGTGAACACTGAAGCTTTCTTT,CAWSVLGGVNTEAFF
TRBV15,TRBJ2-3,.,once,TGTGCCACCAGCAGAGCCCAGGGGATTGATACGCAGTATTTT,CATSRAQGIDTQYF
TRBV18,TRBJ2-7,TRBD2,.,TGTGCCAGCTCACCGGCACTAGCGGGAGCCTACGAGCAGTACTTC,CASSPALAGAYEQYF
TRBV6-5,TRBJ1-1,.,.,TGTGCCAGCAGCCCCCAGGGAGGGGTCAACACTGAAGCTTTCTTT,CASSPQGGVNTEAFF
TRBV12-5,TRBJ1-6,.,.,TGTGCTAGTGGTTTGGAACAGGGAGTTTCTAAAAATTCACCCCTCCACTTT,CASGLEQGVSKNSPLHF
TRBV25-1,TRBJ2-3,TRBD1,.,TGTGCCAGCAGTGAATATGCGACAGGGGAAGATACGCAGTATTTT,CASSEYATGEDTQYF
TRBV18,TRBJ1-1,TRBD1,once,TGTGCCAGCTCACGAACCGAAGGGGGCGGCACTGAAGCTTTCTTT,CASSRTEGGGTEAFF
TRBV11-2,TRBJ2-7,TRBD1,.,TGTGCCAGCAGCAACCGGACAGGGAAACTACCTAAGGAGCAGTACTTC,CASSNRTGKLPKEQYF
TRBV27,TRBJ2-3,.,.,TGTGCCAGCAGCCTCAGGGGAGCAACGCAGTATTTT,CASSLRGATQYF
TRBV15,TRBJ1-2,.,.,TGTGCCACCAGCAGAGAGGGGGGACCATGGAACTATGGCTACACCTTC,CATSREGGPWNYGYTF
TRBV24-1,TRBJ2-1,TRBD2,.,TGTGCCACCAGTGATCCCGGGACTAGCGGTTTCGATGAGCAGTTCTTC,CATSDPGTSGFDEQFF
TRBV27,TRBJ1-6,.,few,TGTGCCAGCAGTTCCGGCATAGGGGTTTCACCCCTCCACTTT,CASSSGIGVSPLHF
TRBV19,TRBJ2-3,TRBD1,.,TGTGCCAGTAGTTCAACCTACAGGGGGATCAGGGATACGCAGTATTTT,CASSSTYRGIRDTQYF
TRBV15,TRBJ2-1,.,.,TGTGCCACCAGCAGACTTTATGCACAGGACGGATGGTTCTTC,CATSRLYAQDGWFF
TRBV24-1,TRBJ2-3,TRBD2,.,TGTGCCACCAGTGATGGACTAGCGGGGGGGACAGATACGCAGTATTTT,CATSDGLAGGTDTQYF
TRBV27,TRBJ2-1,TRBD2,.,TGTGCCAGCAGTTTGCGGGAGGGGAATGAGCAGTTCTTC,CASSLREGNEQFF
TRBV27,TRBJ1-5,.,.,TGTGCCAGCAGCTTTGGGGGGGGTCAGCCCCAGCATTTT,CASSFGGGQPQHF
TRBV19,TRBJ1-1,.,.,TGTGCCAGTAGTATAGATCAGCGTAACACTGAAGCTTTCTTT,CASSIDQRNTEAFF
TRBV12-5,TRBJ1-5,TRBD1,.,TGTGCTAGTGGTATCGACAGGGGCTTAAGCAATCAGCCCCAGCATTTT,CASGIDRGLSNQPQHF
TRBV11-2,TRBJ1-1,.,once,TGTGCCAGCAGCTTAGTTGGACAGCGGAACACTGAAGCTTTCTTT,CASSLVGQRNTEAFF
TRBV27,TRBJ2-7,TRBD2,many,TGTGCCAGCAGTTTATCCCCTAGCGGGAACTACGAGCAGTACTTC,CASSLSPSGNYEQYF
TRBV5-1,TRBJ2-5,TRBD1,.,TGCGCCAGCAGCGGCGGGACAGGGGGCGAGGAGACCCAGTACTTC,CASSGGTGGEETQYF
TRBV18,TRBJ2-2,.,.,TGTGCCAGCTCACGAAGGACAGCGAACACCGGGGAGCTGTTTTTT,CASSRRTANTGELFF
TRBV5-1,TRBJ2-1,TRBD1,.,TGCGCCAGCAGCGCAGGGGGCACCTACAATGAGCAGTTCTTC,CASSAGGTYNEQFF
TRBV2,TRBJ2-1,TRBD1,.,TGTGCCAGCAGGGGACAGGGTCGGTACAATGAGCAGTTCTTC,CASRGQGRYNEQFF
TRBV18,TRBJ1-6,TRBD1,.,TGTGCCAGCTCTCCACGACAGGGGGATTCACCCCTCCACTTT,CASSPRQGDSPLHF
TRBV5-5,TRBJ2-3,TRBD1,few,TGTGCCAGCAGTTCCTTGAGGGGACAGGCGTTTTCTCTTACGCAGTATTTT,CASSSLRGQAFSLTQYF
TRBV10-3,TRBJ1-5,.,.,TGTGCCATCAGTGACCCGACGGGGGGTGGCAATCAGCCCCAGCATTTT,CAISDPTGGGNQPQHF
TRBV30,TRBJ2-7,TRBD1,.,TGTGCCTGGAGCCAGACAGGGATCCGCGAGCAGTACTTC,CAWSQTGIREQYF
TRBV24-1,TRBJ1-2,.,.,TGTGCCACCAGTGATCCTAACCTACGGGACTATGGCTACACCTTC,CATSDPNLRDYGYTF
TRBV5-1,TRBJ2-2,TRBD2,few,TGCGCCAGCAGCTTAAACGGGGGGAGCACCGGGGAGCTGTTTTTT,CASSLNGGSTGELFF
TRBV19,TRBJ1-6,TRBD1,.,TGTGCCAGTACTCCGCGAGGGGGCGCCTGGGATTCACCCCTCCACTTT,CASTPRGGAWDSPLHF
TRBV4-1,TRBJ1-5,.,once,TGCGCCAGCAGCCAAGAATCGAGTACCTATCAGCCCCAGCATTTT,CASSQESSTYQPQHF
TRBV6-2/TRBV6-3,TRBJ2-6,.,.,TGTGCCAGCAGTTACGGGGGGTCTGGGGCCAACGTCCTGACTTTC,CASSYGGSGANVLTF
TRBV28,TRBJ1-5,.,.,TGTGCCAGCAGCCGGGACAAAAATCAGCCCCAGCATTTT,CASSRDKNQPQHF
TRBV6-2/TRBV6-3,TRBJ1-6,.,once,TGTGCCAGCAGTTACCTCGTTTCACCCCTCCACTTT,CASSYLVSPLHF
TRBV28,TRBJ2-7,.,.,TGTGCCAGCAGTTTAACAGACTACGAGCAGTACTTC,CASSLTDYEQYF
TRBV7-2,TRBJ1-2,TRBD1,.,TGTGCCAGCGCCCGACAGGGGGCTAACTATGGCTACACCTTC,CASARQGANYGYTF
TRBV2,TRBJ1-5,TRBD1,.,TGTGCCAGCAGGCAAACAGGGGGAGTCAATCAGCCCCAGCATTTT,CASRQTGGVNQPQHF
TRBV3-1/TRBV3-2,TRBJ2-1,TRBD1,.,TGTGCCAGCAGCCCCCGGGACAGGGGGCGGAATGAGCAGTTCTTC,CASSPRDRGRNEQFF
TRBV5-1,TRBJ1-1,.,once,TGCGCCAGCAGCCAGGTTGGCGTAAACACTGAAGCTTTCTTT,CASSQVGVNTEAFF
TRBV6-5,TRBJ1-6,.,.,TGTGCCAGCAGTTACCAAGGGAGCTCACCCCTCCACTTT,CASSYQGSSPLHF
TRBV7-9,TRBJ1-2,.,.,TGTGCCAGCAGCCCCCCCGGGGACTATGGCTACACCTTC,CASSPPGDYGYTF
TRBV24-1,TRBJ1-4,.,.,TGTGCCACCAGTGACCCGACAAGCGAAAAACTGTTTTTT,CATSDPTSEKLFF
TRBV30,TRBJ2-2,.,.,TGTGCCTGGGCCGGACAGAGCAACGGGGAGCTGTTTTTT,CAWAGQSNGELFF
TRBV6-5,TRBJ1-1,TRBD1,.,TGTGCCAGCAGTTACTCGACTGCAGGGGGGTCTGAAGCTTTCTTT,CASSYSTAGGSEAFF